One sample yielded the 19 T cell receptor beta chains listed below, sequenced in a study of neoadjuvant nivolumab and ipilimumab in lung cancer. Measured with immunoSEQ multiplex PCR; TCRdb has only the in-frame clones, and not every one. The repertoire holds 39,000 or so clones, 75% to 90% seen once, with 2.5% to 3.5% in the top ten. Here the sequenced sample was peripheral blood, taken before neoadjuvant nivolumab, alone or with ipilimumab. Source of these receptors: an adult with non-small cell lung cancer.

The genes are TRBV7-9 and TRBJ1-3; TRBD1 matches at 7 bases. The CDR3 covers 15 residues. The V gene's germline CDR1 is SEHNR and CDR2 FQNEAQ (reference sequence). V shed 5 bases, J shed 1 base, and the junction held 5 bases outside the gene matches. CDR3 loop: CASSIQGSSGNTIYF. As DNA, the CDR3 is TGTGCCAGCAGCATACAGGGGAGTTCTGGAAACACCATATATTTT.

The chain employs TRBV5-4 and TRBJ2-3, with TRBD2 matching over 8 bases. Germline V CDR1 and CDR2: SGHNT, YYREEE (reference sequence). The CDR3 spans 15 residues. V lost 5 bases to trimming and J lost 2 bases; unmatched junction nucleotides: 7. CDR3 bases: TGTGCCAGCAGTCGCCTAGCGGGCAACACAGATACGCAGTATTTT. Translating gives CASSRLAGNTDTQYF.

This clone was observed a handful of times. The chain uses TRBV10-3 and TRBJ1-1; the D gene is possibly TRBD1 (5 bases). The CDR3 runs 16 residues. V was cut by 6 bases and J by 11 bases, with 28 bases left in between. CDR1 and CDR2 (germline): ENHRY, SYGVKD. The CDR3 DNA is TGTGCCATCAGGAAAGGGGTTACTGGTTTCCGGGAAGAGGCTTTCTTT. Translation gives CAIRKGVTGFREEAFF.

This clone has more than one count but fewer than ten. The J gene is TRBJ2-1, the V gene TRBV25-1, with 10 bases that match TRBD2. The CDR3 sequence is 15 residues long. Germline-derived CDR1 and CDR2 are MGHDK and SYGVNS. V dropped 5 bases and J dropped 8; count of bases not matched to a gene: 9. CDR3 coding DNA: TGTGCCAGCAGTTCCCTAACTAGCGGGACCGATGAGCAGTTCTTC. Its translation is CASSSLTSGTDEQFF.

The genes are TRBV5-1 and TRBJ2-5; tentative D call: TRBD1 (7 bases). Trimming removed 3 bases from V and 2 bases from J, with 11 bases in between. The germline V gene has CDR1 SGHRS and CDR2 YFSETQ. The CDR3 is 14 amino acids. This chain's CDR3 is CASSYQGGQETQYF. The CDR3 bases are TGCGCCAGCAGCTACCAGGGGGGTCAAGAGACCCAGTACTTC.

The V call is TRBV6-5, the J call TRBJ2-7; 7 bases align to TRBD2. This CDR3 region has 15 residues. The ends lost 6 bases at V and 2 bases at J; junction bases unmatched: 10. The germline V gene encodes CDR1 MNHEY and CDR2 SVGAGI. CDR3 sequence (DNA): TGTGCCAGCAGCCACCAGCGCGGGAGAACCTACGAGCAGTACTTC. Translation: CASSHQRGRTYEQYF.

CDR3 residues: CASSPDPASYRSYNEQFF. The CDR3 coding sequence is TGTGCCAGCAGCCCGGACCCAGCCTCTTATCGCTCCTACAATGAGCAGTTCTTC. V is TRBV27 and J is TRBJ2-1; no firm D call. Between the trimmed V and J ends, which lost 6 bases and 0 bases, there was a span of 21 bases. Germline V gene sequence: CDR1 MNHEY, CDR2 SMNVEV (reference sequence). The CDR3 sequence is 18 residues long.

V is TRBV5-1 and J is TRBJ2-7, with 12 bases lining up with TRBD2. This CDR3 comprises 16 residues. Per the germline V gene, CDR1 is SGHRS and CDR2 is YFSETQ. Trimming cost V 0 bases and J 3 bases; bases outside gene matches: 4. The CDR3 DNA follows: TGCGCCAGCAGCTTGGCCAGACTAGCGGGAGACTACGAGCAGTACTTC. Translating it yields CASSLARLAGDYEQYF. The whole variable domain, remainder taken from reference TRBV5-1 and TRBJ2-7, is KAGVTQTPRYLIKTRGQQVTLSCSPISGHRSVSWYQQTPGQGLQFLFEYFSETQRNKGNFPGRFSGRQFSNSRSEMNVSTLELGDSALYLCASSLARLAGDYEQYFGPGTRLTVT.

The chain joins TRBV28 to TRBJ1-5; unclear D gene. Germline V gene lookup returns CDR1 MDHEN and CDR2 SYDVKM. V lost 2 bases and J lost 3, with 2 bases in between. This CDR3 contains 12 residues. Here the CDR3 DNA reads TGTGCCAGCAGTTTAGCCAATCAGCCCCAGCATTTT. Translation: CASSLANQPQHF.

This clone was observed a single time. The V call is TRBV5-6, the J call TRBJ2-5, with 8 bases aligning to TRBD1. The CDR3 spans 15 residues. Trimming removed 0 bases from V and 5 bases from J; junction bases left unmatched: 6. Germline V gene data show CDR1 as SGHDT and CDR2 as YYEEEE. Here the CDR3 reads CASSLAGTGGETQYF. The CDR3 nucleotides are TGTGCCAGCAGCTTGGCCGGGACAGGAGGGGAGACCCAGTACTTC.

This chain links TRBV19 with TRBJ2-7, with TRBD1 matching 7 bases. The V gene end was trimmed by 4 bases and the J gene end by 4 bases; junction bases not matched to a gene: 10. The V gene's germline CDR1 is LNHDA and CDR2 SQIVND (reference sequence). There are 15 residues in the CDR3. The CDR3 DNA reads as TGTGCCAGTAGTAGGCAGGGGGACAGATCGTACGAGCAGTACTTC. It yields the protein CASSRQGDRSYEQYF.

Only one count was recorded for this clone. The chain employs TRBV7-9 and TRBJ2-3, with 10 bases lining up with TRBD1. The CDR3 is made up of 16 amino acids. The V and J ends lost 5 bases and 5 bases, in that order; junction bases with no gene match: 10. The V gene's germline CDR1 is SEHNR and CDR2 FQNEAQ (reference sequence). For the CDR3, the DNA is TGTGCCAGCAGCCCGGGACAGGGGTTACAAAAAGATACGCAGTATTTT. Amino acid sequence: CASSPGQGLQKDTQYF.

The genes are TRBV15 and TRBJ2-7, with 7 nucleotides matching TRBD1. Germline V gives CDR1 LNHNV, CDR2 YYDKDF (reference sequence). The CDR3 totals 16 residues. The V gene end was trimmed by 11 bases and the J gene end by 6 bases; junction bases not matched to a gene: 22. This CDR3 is CASAQGQKWGFSEQYF. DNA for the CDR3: TGTGCCTCGGCCCAGGGACAGAAATGGGGATTTAGCGAGCAGTACTTC.

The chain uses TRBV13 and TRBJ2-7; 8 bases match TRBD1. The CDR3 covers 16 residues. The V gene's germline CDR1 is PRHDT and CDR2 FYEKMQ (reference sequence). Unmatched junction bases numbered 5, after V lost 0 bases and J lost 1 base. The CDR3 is CASSLGTDRESYEQYF. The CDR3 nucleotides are TGTGCCAGCAGCTTAGGCACGGACAGGGAGTCCTACGAGCAGTACTTC.

CDR3: CASSVLGGPGLNTIYF. The DNA of the CDR3 is TGTGCCAGCAGCGTACTGGGGGGGCCAGGGCTAAACACCATATATTTT. The V call is TRBV9, the J call TRBJ1-3; possible D gene TRBD1, 6 bases. CDR1 is SGDLS and CDR2 is YYNGEE in the germline V gene. The CDR3 sequence is 16 residues long. V gave up 1 base and J gave up 6 bases, with 17 bases separating them.

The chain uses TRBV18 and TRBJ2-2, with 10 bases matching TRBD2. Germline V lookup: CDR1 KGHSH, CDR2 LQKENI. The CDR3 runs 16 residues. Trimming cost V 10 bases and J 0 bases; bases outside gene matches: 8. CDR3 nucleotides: TGTGCCACCGAGGCTAGCGGGGGTACGAACACCGGGGAGCTGTTTTTT. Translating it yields CATEASGGTNTGELFF.

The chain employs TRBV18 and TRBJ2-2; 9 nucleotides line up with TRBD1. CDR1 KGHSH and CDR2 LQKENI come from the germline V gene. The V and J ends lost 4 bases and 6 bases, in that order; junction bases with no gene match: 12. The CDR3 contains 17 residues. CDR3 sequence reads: CASSLLRTGAKAGELFF. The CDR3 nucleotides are TGTGCCAGCTCACTACTACGGACAGGGGCGAAGGCCGGGGAGCTGTTTTTT.

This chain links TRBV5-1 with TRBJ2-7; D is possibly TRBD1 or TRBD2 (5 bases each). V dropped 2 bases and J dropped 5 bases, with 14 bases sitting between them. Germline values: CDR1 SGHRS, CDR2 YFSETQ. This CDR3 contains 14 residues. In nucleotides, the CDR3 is TGCGCCAGCAGCTTACGAGGGACCCTCGACGAGCAGTACTTC. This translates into CASSLRGTLDEQYF.

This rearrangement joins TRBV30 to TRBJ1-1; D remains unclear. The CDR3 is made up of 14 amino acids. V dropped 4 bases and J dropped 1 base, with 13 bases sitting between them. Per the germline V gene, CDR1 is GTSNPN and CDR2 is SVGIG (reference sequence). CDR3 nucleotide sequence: TGTGCCTGGATACTTCGCGGCAGGAACACTGAAGCTTTCTTT. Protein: CAWILRGRNTEAFF.